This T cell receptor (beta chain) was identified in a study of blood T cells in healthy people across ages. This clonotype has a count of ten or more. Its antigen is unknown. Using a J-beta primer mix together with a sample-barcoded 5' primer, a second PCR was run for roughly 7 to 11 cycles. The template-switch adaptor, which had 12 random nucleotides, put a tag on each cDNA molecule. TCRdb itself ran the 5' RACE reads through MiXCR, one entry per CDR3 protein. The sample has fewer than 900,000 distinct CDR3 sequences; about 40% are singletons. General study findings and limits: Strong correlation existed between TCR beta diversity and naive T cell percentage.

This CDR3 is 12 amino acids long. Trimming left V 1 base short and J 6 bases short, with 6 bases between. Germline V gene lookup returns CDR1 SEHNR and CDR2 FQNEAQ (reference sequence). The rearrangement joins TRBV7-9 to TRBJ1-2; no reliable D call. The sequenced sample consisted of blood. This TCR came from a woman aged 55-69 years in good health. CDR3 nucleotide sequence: TGTGCCAGCAGCTTAGATCAGAATGGCTACACCTTC. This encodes CASSLDQNGYTF.